Reported below is one T cell receptor (beta chain). The antigen is not known. This entry comes from a study of T-cell reconstitution after alpha-beta-depleted transplantation in children. Study observations and caveats: Expanded graft clones numbering several hundred reportedly gave rise to alpha-beta T cells about two months after transplant. The authors attributed T-cell counts and diversity one year after transplant mostly to newly produced T cells. Several patients had high TCRbeta diversity at day 60; it came from surviving recipient T cells and thymic progenitors.

Unique molecular identifiers were used in preparing the TCRbeta library. One entry per CDR3 protein results from TCRdb running MiXCR on the PCR reads. The sample includes 450,000 to 550,000 distinct CDR3 sequences, over 10% of them seen just once. Trimming stripped 7 bases from V and 6 bases from J, with 12 bases between. This CDR3 contains 13 residues. Germline V gives CDR1 MGHDK, CDR2 SYGVNS. Sequencing was performed on PBMCs, mostly from graft donor cells, taken 180 days after TCRalphabeta/CD19-depleted stem cell transplant. This clonotype was obtained from a female patient aged 2-9 years who had a stem cell transplant for aplastic anemia, so the T cells may come from the graft donor. This chain joins TRBV25-1 and TRBJ2-2; D possibly corresponds to TRBD2 (5 bases). The CDR3 DNA reads TGTGCCAGCACGCGCGGGCGCCCCGGGGAGCTGTTTTTT. Translating it yields CASTRGRPGELFF. The full variable domain, completed using reference TRBV25-1 and TRBJ2-2, is EADIYQTPRYLVIGTGKKITLECSQTMGHDKMYWYQQDPGMELHLIHYSYGVNSTEKGDLSSESTVSRIRTEHFPLTLESARPSHTSQYLCASTRGRPGELFFGEGSRLTVL.